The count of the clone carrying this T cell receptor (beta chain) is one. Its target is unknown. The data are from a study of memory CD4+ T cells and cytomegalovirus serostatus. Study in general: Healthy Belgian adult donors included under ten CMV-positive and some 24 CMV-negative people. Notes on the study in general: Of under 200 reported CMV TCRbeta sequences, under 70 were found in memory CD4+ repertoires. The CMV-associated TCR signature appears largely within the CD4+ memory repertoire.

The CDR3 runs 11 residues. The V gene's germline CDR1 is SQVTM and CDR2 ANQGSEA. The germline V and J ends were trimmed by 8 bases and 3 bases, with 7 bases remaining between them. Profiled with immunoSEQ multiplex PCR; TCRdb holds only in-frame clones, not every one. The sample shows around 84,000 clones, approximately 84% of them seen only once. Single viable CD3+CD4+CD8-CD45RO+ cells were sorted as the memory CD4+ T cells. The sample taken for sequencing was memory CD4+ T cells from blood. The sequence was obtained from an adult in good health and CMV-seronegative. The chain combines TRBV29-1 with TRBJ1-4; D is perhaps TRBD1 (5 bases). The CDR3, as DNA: TGCAGCAGACAGCCTAATGAAAAACTGTTTTTT. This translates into CSRQPNEKLFF.